This entry lists 25 T cell receptor beta chains sequenced from one sample in a study of cytomegalovirus exposure and HLA in healthy donors. The PCR was carried out with 60 Vbeta primers and 13 Jbeta primers. Repertoires were generated with immunoSEQ multiplex PCR, while TCRdb's copy carries only in-frame clones and drops some. This table has 200,000 or so clones, roughly nine tenths appearing once. The sequencing input was PBMCs. These TCRs come from a girl less than two years old in good health and CMV-seronegative.

The genes are TRBV5-1 and TRBJ2-5, with TRBD1 matching 10 bases. V lost 4 bases, J lost 3 bases, and 6 bases stayed unmatched. This CDR3 region has 15 residues. Germline assignment: CDR1 SGHRS and CDR2 YFSETQ. The CDR3 is CASSGGTGAEETQYF. The CDR3, as DNA: TGCGCCAGCAGCGGAGGGACAGGGGCGGAAGAGACCCAGTACTTC.

For the CDR3, the DNA is TGTGCCATCCGTAGGGGACGGACAGGGCGGTATTTT. It encodes CAIRRGRTGRYF. The chain is built from TRBV6-1 and TRBJ2-3; 8 bases agree with TRBD1. The junction had 14 bases not matched to a gene; V was cut back by 10 bases and J by 14 bases. The CDR3 runs to 12 residues. Germline V gene sequence: CDR1 MNHNS, CDR2 SASEGT.

The chain couples TRBV4-1 to TRBJ2-7, with D possibly matching TRBD1 (6 bases). V was shortened by 0 bases and J by 4 bases, with 10 bases between the two germline ends. Germline lookup yields CDR1 MGHRA and CDR2 YSYEKL. The CDR3 is 14 residues long. The CDR3 sequence is CASSQDLTGYEQYF. CDR3 nucleotide sequence: TGCGCCAGCAGCCAAGATCTGACAGGATACGAGCAGTACTTC.

The V gene is TRBV30, the J gene TRBJ1-3; the D gene is possibly TRBD1 (6 bases). The V end lost 0 bases, the J end lost 7 bases, and 13 bases lay between the germline ends. This CDR3 is built from 14 residues. The germline CDR1 and CDR2 sequences are GTSNPN and SVGIG (reference sequence). This chain's CDR3 is CAWSVGGTRNTIYF. Written as DNA, the CDR3 is TGTGCCTGGAGTGTAGGGGGAACCAGGAACACCATATATTTT.

The V and J genes are TRBV25-1 and TRBJ1-5; 7 nucleotides agree with TRBD1. J was trimmed by 10 bases and V by 2 bases; bases with no gene match: 2. The CDR3 extends over 12 amino acids. The germline gives CDR1 MGHDK, CDR2 SYGVNS. This CDR3 reads CASSEQGGPQHF. The CDR3 DNA is TGTGCCAGCAGTGAACAGGGGGGACCCCAGCATTTT.

The genes are TRBV9 and TRBJ2-5; 7 bases are shared with TRBD2. The CDR3 contains 18 residues. V was clipped by 0 bases and J by 5 bases; unmatched bases: 16. Germline V lookup: CDR1 SGDLS, CDR2 YYNGEE. CDR3 loop: CASSVVIWWEGPRETQYF. The DNA for the CDR3 is TGTGCCAGCAGCGTAGTAATCTGGTGGGAGGGCCCTCGGGAGACCCAGTACTTC.

The chain couples TRBV5-4 to TRBJ1-2, with D maybe TRBD1 (5 bases). CDR3 length: 14 residues. Germline V lookup: CDR1 SGHNT, CDR2 YYREEE (reference sequence). The V end lost 5 bases, the J end lost 2 bases, and 13 bases lay between the germline ends. CDR3 region: CASSSGTGNYGYTF. For the CDR3, the DNA is TGTGCCAGCAGTTCCGGAACAGGAAACTATGGCTACACCTTC.

This clone was observed a few times. The chain combines TRBV4-1 with TRBJ2-5; 9 bases agree with TRBD2. V lost 0 bases and J lost 5; bases outside the gene matches: 7. The CDR3 length is 16 residues. The germline V gene encodes CDR1 MGHRA and CDR2 YSYEKL. CDR3: CASSQETAGGRETQYF. The DNA of the CDR3 is TGCGCCAGCAGCCAAGAAACAGCGGGGGGTAGGGAGACCCAGTACTTC.

The chain couples TRBV11-2 to TRBJ2-3; maybe TRBD2 (6 bases). The V gene lost 0 bases and the J gene lost 0 bases, with 13 bases spanning the gap. The V gene's germline CDR1 is SGHAT and CDR2 FQNNGV. The CDR3 sequence is 17 residues long. The CDR3 is CASSLDAGRPSTDTQYF. The CDR3 DNA is TGTGCCAGCAGCTTAGACGCCGGGAGACCGAGCACAGATACGCAGTATTTT.

The chain couples TRBV19 to TRBJ2-2; 13 bases agree with TRBD2. V was clipped by 1 base and J by 6 bases; unmatched bases: 8. The CDR3 covers 18 residues. Germline V lookup: CDR1 LNHDA, CDR2 SQIVND (reference sequence). For the CDR3, the DNA is TGTGCCAGTAGTATAGCCTCACTAGCGGGAGGGCCCTCCGGGGAGCTGTTTTTT. This sequence encodes CASSIASLAGGPSGELFF. The entire variable domain, with the rest obtained from reference TRBV19 and TRBJ2-2, is as follows: DGGITQSPKYLFRKEGQNVTLSCEQNLNHDAMYWYRQDPGQGLRLIYYSQIVNDFQKGDIAEGYSVSREKKESFPLTVTSAQKNPTAFYLCASSIASLAGGPSGELFFGEGSRLTVL.

V usage is TRBV6-6 and J usage is TRBJ1-2; 11 positions agree with TRBD1. The CDR3 is 12 amino acids. Germline trimming cut 5 bases from V and 8 bases from J; bases unmatched to any gene: 1. The germline V gene has CDR1 MNHNY and CDR2 SVGAGI (reference sequence). This CDR3 is CASSGDRGGYTF. For the CDR3, the DNA is TGTGCCAGCAGTGGGGACAGGGGGGGCTACACCTTC.

The chain combines TRBV9 with TRBJ2-1; D is undetermined. The V gene's germline CDR1 is SGDLS and CDR2 YYNGEE. This CDR3 is 12 amino acids long. V gave up 4 bases and J gave up 9 bases, with 11 bases separating them. The CDR3 sequence is CASSLSNSEQFF. CDR3 coding DNA: TGTGCCAGCAGCTTGTCCAACAGTGAGCAGTTCTTC.

The J gene is TRBJ1-1, the V gene TRBV5-4, with 8 bases aligning to TRBD1. The germline gives CDR1 SGHNT, CDR2 YYREEE (reference sequence). This CDR3 comprises 16 residues. The junction had 10 bases not matched to a gene; V was cut back by 4 bases and J by 2 bases. CDR3 coding DNA: TGTGCCAGCAGCCTAGGACAGGGCAGGGGAAACACTGAAGCTTTCTTT. This translates into CASSLGQGRGNTEAFF.

This chain connects TRBV27 to TRBJ2-5; D may be TRBD2 (6 bases). The germline V gene has CDR1 MNHEY and CDR2 SMNVEV (reference sequence). The CDR3 totals 13 residues. Between the trimmed V and J ends, which lost 6 bases and 5 bases, there was a span of 13 bases. The CDR3 spells CASSLHGSETQYF. The DNA of the CDR3 is TGTGCCAGCAGCCTCCACGGGAGTGAGACCCAGTACTTC.

This clone was recorded once. The V and J genes are TRBV19 and TRBJ2-2; tentative D call: TRBD1 (6 bases). This CDR3 is built from 16 residues. V was shortened by 5 bases and J by 0 bases, with 13 bases between the two germline ends. The germline CDR1 and CDR2 sequences are LNHDA and SQIVND (reference sequence). This chain's CDR3 is CASSEPGHPNTGELFF. CDR3 sequence (DNA): TGTGCCAGTAGTGAGCCGGGACATCCGAACACCGGGGAGCTGTTTTTT.

This clone appeared a single time. The chain links TRBV27 to TRBJ2-2, with D uncertain. V lost 6 bases and J lost 2, with 22 bases in between. The germline V gene encodes CDR1 MNHEY and CDR2 SMNVEV (reference sequence). There are 18 residues in the CDR3. For the CDR3, the DNA is TGTGCCAGCAGCCAATATTTAGCCGTCTCTACTAACACCGGGGAGCTGTTTTTT. Translating gives CASSQYLAVSTNTGELFF.

The J gene is TRBJ1-1, the V gene TRBV4-2; tentative D call: TRBD1 (6 bases). This CDR3 contains 14 residues. Per the germline V gene, CDR1 is LGHNA and CDR2 is YNFKEQ. The ends were cut back, 7 bases at V and 8 bases at J, with 20 bases in the middle. Written as DNA, the CDR3 is TGTGCCAGCAACCGGTTAGGGGGTGGGTCGGAAGCTTTCTTT. Translating it yields CASNRLGGGSEAFF.

The chain recombines TRBV4-1 with TRBJ1-2; 9 bases match TRBD1. J was trimmed by 3 bases and V by 1 base; bases with no gene match: 12. Germline V lookup: CDR1 MGHRA, CDR2 YSYEKL. The CDR3 runs 18 residues. The CDR3, as DNA: TGCGCCAGCAGCCAAGTCTGGGGTGTCCGGGACAGGGACTATGGCTACACCTTC. Its translation: CASSQVWGVRDRDYGYTF.

This chain uses TRBV18 with TRBJ2-2; tentative D call: TRBD1 (6 bases). The V end lost 1 base, the J end lost 3 bases, and 12 bases lay between the germline ends. The CDR3 is made up of 16 amino acids. Germline V gene sequence: CDR1 KGHSH, CDR2 LQKENI. The CDR3 coding sequence is TGTGCCAGCTCACCACGGCCGGGACAACACACCGGGGAGCTGTTTTTT. This sequence encodes CASSPRPGQHTGELFF.

The chain is built from TRBV7-2 and TRBJ2-1, with TRBD2 identical over 9 bases. This CDR3 region has 17 residues. With V trimmed by 3 bases and J by 0 bases, 6 bases remained unmatched. The germline CDR1 and CDR2 sequences are SGHTA and FQGNSA. As DNA, the CDR3 is TGTGCCAGCAGCTTCATATTAGCGGGGGTCTCCTACAATGAGCAGTTCTTC. The encoded protein is CASSFILAGVSYNEQFF. Drawing the rest from reference TRBV7-2 and TRBJ2-1, the complete variable domain is GAGVSQSPSNKVTEKGKDVELRCDPISGHTALYWYRQSLGQGLEFLIYFQGNSAPDKSGLPSDRFSAERTGGSVSTLTIQRTQQEDSAVYLCASSFILAGVSYNEQFFGPGTRLTVL.

This chain links TRBV9 with TRBJ2-5, with 8 bases that match TRBD2. The closer fit of TRBJ2-7 to the DNA end suggests the J call may be wrong. CDR1 is SGDLS, CDR2 YYNGEE, per germline. This CDR3 is built from 13 residues. CDR3 residues: CASSVSGRNEQYF. CDR3 in DNA: TGTGCCAGCAGCGTAAGCGGGAGAAACGAGCAGTACTTC.

This clone was observed a single time. The V and J genes are TRBV4-1 and TRBJ2-5; possible D gene TRBD1, 6 bases. The J call may be wrong; the DNA end is better matched by TRBJ2-7. Germline V gene data show CDR1 as MGHRA and CDR2 as YSYEKL. The CDR3 extends over 17 amino acids. The CDR3 region is CASSQDGLTGMTYEQYF. The CDR3 DNA follows: TGCGCCAGCAGCCAAGACGGTTTAACAGGGATGACATACGAGCAGTACTTC.

This clone came up once. V gene TRBV7-3 combines with J gene TRBJ2-1; TRBD2 is a possible D gene (6 bases). The CDR3 runs to 15 residues. Germline assignment: CDR1 SGHTA and CDR2 FQGTGA. V gave up 0 bases and J gave up 10 bases, with 16 bases separating them. The CDR3 nucleotides read TGTGCCAGCAGCTTAACGGCGGGACCGAACATGGAGCAGTTCTTC. Amino acid sequence: CASSLTAGPNMEQFF. The variable domain in full, with the rest retrieved from reference TRBV7-3 and TRBJ2-1, is GAGVSQTPSNKVTEKGKYVELRCDPISGHTALYWYRQSLGQGPEFLIYFQGTGAADDSGLPNDRFFAVRPEGSVSTLKIQRTERGDSAVYLCASSLTAGPNMEQFFGPGTRLTVL.

The gene calls are TRBV27 and TRBJ2-5; 12 bases are a match to TRBD2. The CDR3 covers 15 residues. CDR1 MNHEY and CDR2 SMNVEV come from the germline V gene (reference sequence). Germline trimming cut 2 bases from V and 5 bases from J; bases unmatched to any gene: 3. This CDR3 is CASSLGLAGRETQYF. For the CDR3, the DNA is TGTGCCAGCAGTTTAGGACTAGCGGGAAGGGAGACCCAGTACTTC.

The rearrangement uses TRBV13 and TRBJ2-2, with TRBD2 matching 9 bases. Trimming cost V 1 base and J 6 bases; bases outside gene matches: 9. The CDR3 runs to 17 residues. Germline assignment: CDR1 PRHDT and CDR2 FYEKMQ (reference sequence). CDR3 protein: CASSLEGLAGFSGELFF. Written as DNA, the CDR3 is TGTGCCAGCAGCTTAGAGGGTCTAGCGGGATTTTCCGGGGAGCTGTTTTTT.